This TCR beta chain derives from a study of cytomegalovirus exposure and HLA in healthy donors. Study-wide points: Because they were indistinguishable, some V segments, including TRBV6-2 and TRBV6-3, were excluded.

Primers: 60 Vbeta forward and 13 Jbeta reverse. TCRdb keeps only in-frame clones here, not all; method: immunoSEQ multiplex PCR. Of under 110,000 clones in the sample, roughly 77% were seen once. Per germline, CDR1 MNHNY and CDR2 SVGAGI (reference sequence). CDR3 length: 14 amino acids. Trimming removed 2 bases from V and 7 bases from J, with 12 bases in between. As regards this clone: Antigen unknown.

The receptor comes from a middle-aged man in good health and CMV-seronegative. The chain recombines TRBV6-6 with TRBJ2-1; D possibly corresponds to TRBD2 (6 bases). The specimen sequenced was PBMCs. CDR3 nucleotides: TGTGCCAGCAGTTACGTGGGGGGATATAATGAGCAGTTCTTC. This encodes CASSYVGGYNEQFF.